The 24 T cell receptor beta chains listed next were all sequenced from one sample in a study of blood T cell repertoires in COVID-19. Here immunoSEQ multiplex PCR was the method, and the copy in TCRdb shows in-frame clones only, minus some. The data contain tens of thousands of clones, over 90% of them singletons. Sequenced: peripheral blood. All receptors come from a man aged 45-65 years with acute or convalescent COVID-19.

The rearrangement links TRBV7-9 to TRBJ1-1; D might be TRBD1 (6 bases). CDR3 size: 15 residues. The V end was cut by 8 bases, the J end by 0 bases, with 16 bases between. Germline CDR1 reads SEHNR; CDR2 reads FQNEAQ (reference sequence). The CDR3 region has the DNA TGTGCCAGCCGGGACACCTATTCCATGAACACTGAAGCTTTCTTT. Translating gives CASRDTYSMNTEAFF.

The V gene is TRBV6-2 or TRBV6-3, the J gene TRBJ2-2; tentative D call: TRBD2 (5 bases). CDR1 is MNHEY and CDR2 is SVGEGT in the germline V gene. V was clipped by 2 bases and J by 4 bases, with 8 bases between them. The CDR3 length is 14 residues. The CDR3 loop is CASSYEGFTGELFF. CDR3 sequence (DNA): TGTGCCAGCAGTTACGAGGGTTTCACCGGGGAGCTGTTTTTT.

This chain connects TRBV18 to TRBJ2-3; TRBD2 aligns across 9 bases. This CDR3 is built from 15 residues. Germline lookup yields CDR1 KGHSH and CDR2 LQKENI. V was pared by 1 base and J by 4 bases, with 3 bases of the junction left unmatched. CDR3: CASSPLAGVSDTQYF. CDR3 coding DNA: TGTGCCAGCTCACCACTAGCGGGAGTCTCAGATACGCAGTATTTT.

The CDR3 nucleotides are TGCGCCACCTCGAAACTAGACAGGGACAATCAGCCCCAGCATTTT. As protein: CATSKLDRDNQPQHF. The chain links TRBV10-2 to TRBJ1-5; 7 nucleotides line up with TRBD1. The CDR3 is 15 amino acids. Germline-derived CDR1 and CDR2 are WSHSY and SAAADI. J gave up 3 bases and V 10 bases, and 12 bases lay outside the gene matches.

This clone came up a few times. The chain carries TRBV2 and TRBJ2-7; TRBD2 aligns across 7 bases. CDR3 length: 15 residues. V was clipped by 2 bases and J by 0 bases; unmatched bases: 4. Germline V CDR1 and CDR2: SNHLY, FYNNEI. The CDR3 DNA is TGTGCCAGCAGTGAATTACGACTAGCCTCCTACGAGCAGTACTTC. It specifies CASSELRLASYEQYF.

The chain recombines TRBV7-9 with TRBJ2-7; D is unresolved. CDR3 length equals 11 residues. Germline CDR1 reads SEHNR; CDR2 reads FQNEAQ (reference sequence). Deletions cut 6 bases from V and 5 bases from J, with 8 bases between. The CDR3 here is CASRRAHEQYF. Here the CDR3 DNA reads TGTGCCAGCAGACGAGCCCACGAGCAGTACTTC. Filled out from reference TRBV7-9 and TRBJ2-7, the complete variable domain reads DTGVSQNPRHKITKRGQNVTFRCDPISEHNRLYWYRQTLGQGPEFLTYFQNEAQLEKSRLLSDRFSAERPKGSFSTLEIQRTEQGDSAMYLCASRRAHEQYFGPGTRLTVT.

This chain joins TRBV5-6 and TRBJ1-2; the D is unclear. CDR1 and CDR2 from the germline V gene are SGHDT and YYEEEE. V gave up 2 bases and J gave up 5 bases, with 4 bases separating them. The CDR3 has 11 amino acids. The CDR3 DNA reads TGTGCCAGCAGCTTACGGTATGGCTACACCTTC. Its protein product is CASSLRYGYTF.

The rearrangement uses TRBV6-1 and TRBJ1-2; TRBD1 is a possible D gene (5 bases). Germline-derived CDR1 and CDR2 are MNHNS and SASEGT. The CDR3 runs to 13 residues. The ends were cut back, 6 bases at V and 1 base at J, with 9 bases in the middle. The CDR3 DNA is TGTGCCAGCAGCCCGGACAATAACTATGGCTACACCTTC. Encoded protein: CASSPDNNYGYTF.

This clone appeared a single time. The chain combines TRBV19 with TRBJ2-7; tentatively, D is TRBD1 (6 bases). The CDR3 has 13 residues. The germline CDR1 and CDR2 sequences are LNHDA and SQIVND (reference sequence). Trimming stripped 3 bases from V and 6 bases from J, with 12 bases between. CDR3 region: CASSIARGAEQYF. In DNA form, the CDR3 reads TGTGCCAGTAGTATCGCCAGGGGTGCCGAGCAGTACTTC.

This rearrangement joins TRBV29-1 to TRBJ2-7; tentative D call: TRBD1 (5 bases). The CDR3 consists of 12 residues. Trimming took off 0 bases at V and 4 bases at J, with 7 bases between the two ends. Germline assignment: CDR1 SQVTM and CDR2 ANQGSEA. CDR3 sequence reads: CSVEERQYEQYF. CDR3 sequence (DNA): TGCAGCGTTGAAGAGAGACAGTACGAGCAGTACTTC.

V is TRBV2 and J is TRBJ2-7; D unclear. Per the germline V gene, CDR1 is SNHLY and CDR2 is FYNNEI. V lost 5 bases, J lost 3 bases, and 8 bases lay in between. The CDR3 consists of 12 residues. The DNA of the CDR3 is TGTGCCAGCAGTTGGCCGGGCTACGAGCAGTACTTC. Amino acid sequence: CASSWPGYEQYF.

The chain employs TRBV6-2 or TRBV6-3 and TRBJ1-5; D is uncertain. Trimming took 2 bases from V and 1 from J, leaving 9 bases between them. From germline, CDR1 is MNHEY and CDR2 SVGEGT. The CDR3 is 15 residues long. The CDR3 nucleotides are TGTGCCAGCAGTTACACGGTTCGGAGCAATCAGCCCCAGCATTTT. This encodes CASSYTVRSNQPQHF.

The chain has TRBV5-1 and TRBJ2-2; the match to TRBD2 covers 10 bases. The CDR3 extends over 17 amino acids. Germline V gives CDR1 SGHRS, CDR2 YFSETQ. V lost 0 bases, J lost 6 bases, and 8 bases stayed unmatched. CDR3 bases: TGCGCCAGCAGCTTGGCCGCCCTAGCGGGAGATGCCGGGGAGCTGTTTTTT. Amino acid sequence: CASSLAALAGDAGELFF.

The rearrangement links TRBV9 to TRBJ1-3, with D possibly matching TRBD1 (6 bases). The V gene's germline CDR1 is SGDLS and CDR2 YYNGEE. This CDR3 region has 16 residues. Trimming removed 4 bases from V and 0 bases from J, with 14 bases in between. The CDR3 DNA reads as TGTGCCAGCAGCACACAGGGAATGATCTCTGGAAACACCATATATTTT. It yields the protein CASSTQGMISGNTIYF.

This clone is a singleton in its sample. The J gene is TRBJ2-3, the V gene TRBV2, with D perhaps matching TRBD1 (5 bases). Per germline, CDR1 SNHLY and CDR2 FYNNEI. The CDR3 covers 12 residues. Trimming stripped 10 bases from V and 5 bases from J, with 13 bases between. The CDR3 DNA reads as TGTGCCACCGAGCCGCAGGGAGATACGCAGTATTTT. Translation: CATEPQGDTQYF.

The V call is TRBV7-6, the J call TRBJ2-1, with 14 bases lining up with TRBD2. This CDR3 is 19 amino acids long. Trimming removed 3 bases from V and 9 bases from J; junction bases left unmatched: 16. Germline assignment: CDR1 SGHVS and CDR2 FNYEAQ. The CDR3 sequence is CASSFGQGGTSGSVGEQFF. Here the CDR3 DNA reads TGTGCCAGCAGCTTTGGACAGGGGGGGACTAGCGGGAGTGTTGGTGAGCAGTTCTTC.

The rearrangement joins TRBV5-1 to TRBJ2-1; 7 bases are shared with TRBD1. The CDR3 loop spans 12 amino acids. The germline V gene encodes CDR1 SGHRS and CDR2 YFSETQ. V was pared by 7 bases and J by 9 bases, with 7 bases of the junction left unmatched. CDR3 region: CASSWTGSEQFF. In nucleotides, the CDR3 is TGCGCCAGCTCTTGGACAGGTTCTGAGCAGTTCTTC.

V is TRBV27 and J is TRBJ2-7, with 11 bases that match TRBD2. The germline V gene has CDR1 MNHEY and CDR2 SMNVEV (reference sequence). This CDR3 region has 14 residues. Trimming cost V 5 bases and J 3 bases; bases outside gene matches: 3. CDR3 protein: CASSRTSGFYEQYF. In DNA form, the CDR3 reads TGTGCCAGCAGTCGGACTAGCGGGTTCTACGAGCAGTACTTC.

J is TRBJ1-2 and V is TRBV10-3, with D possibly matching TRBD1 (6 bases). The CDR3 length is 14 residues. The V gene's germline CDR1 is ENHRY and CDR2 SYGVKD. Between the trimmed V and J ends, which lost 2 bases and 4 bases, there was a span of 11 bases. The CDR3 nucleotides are TGTGCCATCAGTGAGAAGGGGGAAGTCTATGGCTACACCTTC. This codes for CAISEKGEVYGYTF.

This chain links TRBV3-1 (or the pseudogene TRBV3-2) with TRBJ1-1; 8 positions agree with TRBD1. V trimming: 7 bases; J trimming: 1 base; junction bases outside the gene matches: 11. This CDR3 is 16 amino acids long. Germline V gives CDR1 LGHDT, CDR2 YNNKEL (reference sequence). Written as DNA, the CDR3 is TGTGCCAGCATCGGGAGTCTAGGGACAGGGAACACTGAAGCTTTCTTT. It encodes CASIGSLGTGNTEAFF.

The CDR3 DNA reads TGTGCCAGCAGCTCGTTCTCCGGGACTAGCGGGAATGAGCAGTTCTTC. It yields the protein CASSSFSGTSGNEQFF. V gene TRBV7-9 combines with J gene TRBJ2-1; 12 bases are shared with TRBD2. The CDR3 extends over 16 amino acids. Germline lookup yields CDR1 SEHNR and CDR2 FQNEAQ (reference sequence). V gave up 4 bases and J gave up 7 bases; unmatched junction bases: 8.

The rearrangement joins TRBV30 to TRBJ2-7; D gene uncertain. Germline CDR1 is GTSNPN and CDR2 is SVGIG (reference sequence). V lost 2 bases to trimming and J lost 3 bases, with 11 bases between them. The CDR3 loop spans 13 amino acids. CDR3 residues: CAWSIGVFYEQYF. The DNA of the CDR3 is TGTGCCTGGAGTATAGGAGTCTTCTACGAGCAGTACTTC.

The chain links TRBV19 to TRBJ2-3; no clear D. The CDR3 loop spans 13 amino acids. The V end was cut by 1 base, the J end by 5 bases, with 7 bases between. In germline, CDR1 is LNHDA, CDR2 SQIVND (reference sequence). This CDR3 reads CASSIGAKDTQYF. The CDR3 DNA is TGTGCCAGTAGTATAGGGGCCAAAGATACGCAGTATTTT. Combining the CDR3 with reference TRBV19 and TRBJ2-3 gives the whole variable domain DGGITQSPKYLFRKEGQNVTLSCEQNLNHDAMYWYRQDPGQGLRLIYYSQIVNDFQKGDIAEGYSVSREKKESFPLTVTSAQKNPTAFYLCASSIGAKDTQYFGPGTRLTVL.

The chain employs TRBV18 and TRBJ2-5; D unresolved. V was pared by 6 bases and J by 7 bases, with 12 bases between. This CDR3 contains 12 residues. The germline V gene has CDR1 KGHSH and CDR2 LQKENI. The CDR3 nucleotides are TGTGCCAGCTCCAGCGACGCGGCGACCCAGTACTTC. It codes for CASSSDAATQYF.